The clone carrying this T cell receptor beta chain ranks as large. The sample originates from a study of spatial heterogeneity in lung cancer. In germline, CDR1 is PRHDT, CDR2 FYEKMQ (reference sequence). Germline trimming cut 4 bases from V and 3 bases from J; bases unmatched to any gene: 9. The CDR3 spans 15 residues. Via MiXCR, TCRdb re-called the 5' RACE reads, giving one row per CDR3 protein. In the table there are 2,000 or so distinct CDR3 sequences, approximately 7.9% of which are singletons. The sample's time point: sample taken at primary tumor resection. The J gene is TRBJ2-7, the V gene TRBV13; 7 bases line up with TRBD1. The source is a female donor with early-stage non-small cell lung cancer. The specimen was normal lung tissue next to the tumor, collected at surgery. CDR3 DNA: TGTGCCAGCAGCTCGCCGACAGGGCTAAGCTACGAGCAGTACTTC. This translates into CASSSPTGLSYEQYF.